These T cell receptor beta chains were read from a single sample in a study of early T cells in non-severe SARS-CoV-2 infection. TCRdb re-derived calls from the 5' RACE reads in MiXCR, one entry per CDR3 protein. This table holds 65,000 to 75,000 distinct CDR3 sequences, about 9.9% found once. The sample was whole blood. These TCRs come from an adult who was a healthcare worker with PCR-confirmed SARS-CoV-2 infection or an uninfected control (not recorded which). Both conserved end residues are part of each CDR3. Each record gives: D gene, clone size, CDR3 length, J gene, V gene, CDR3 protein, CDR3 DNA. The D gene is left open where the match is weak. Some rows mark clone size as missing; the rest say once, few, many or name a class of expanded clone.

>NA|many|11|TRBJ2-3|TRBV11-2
CASSLGTRVDF
TGTGCCAGCAGCTTAGGGACCAGGGTGGATTTT
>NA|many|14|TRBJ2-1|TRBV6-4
CASSPVDSYNEQFF
TGTGCCAGCAGCCCCGTAGACTCCTACAATGAGCAGTTCTTC
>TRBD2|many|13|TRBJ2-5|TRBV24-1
CATTSGRGETQYF
TGTGCCACCACGAGCGGGAGGGGAGAGACCCAGTACTTC
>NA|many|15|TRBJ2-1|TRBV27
CASSLVQGRVNEQFF
TGTGCCAGCAGTTTAGTACAGGGGAGGGTCAATGAGCAGTTCTTC
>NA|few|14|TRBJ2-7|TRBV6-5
CASSPGAASYEQYF
TGTGCCAGCAGTCCGGGCGCGGCGTCCTACGAGCAGTACTTC
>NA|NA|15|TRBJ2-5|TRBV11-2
CASSLDPRGQETQYF
TGTGCCAGCAGCTTAGATCCAAGGGGTCAAGAGACCCAGTACTTC
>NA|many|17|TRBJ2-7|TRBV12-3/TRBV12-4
CASSSPGLGPGIYEQYF
TGTGCCAGCAGTTCCCCCGGCCTTGGGCCGGGTATCTACGAGCAGTACTTC
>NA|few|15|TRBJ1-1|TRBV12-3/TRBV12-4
CASSPRRHMNTEAFF
TGTGCCAGCAGTCCTAGGCGGCACATGAACACTGAAGCTTTCTTT
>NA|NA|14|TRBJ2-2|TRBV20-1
CSATETENTGELFF
TGCAGTGCCACCGAGACAGAGAACACCGGGGAGCTGTTTTTT
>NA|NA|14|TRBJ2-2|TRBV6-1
CASSPTGNTGELFF
TGTGCCAGCAGCCCGACAGGGAACACCGGGGAGCTGTTTTTT
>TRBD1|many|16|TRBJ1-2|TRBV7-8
CASSQRPGQGDYGYTF
TGTGCCAGCAGCCAACGGCCGGGACAGGGTGACTATGGCTACACCTTC
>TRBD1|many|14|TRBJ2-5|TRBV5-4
CASSLTGGQETQYF
TGTGCCAGCAGTCTAACAGGGGGACAAGAGACCCAGTACTTC
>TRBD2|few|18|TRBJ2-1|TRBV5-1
CASSPRTSGGAGSDEQFF
TGCGCCAGCAGCCCCAGGACTAGCGGGGGGGCCGGTTCTGATGAGCAGTTCTTC
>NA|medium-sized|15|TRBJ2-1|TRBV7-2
CASSKGWASYNEQFF
TGTGCCAGCAGCAAAGGGTGGGCGTCCTACAATGAGCAGTTCTTC
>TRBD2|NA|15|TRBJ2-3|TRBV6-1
CVSSALLAGTDTQYF
TGTGTCAGCAGTGCCTTACTAGCGGGGACAGATACGCAGTATTTT
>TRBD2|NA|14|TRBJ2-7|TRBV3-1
CASSLRGAKGEQYF
TGTGCCAGCAGCCTGCGGGGGGCCAAAGGCGAGCAGTACTTC
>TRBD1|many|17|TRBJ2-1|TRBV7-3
CASSPSTRTGGYNEQFF
TGTGCCAGCAGCCCCTCAACCCGGACAGGGGGCTACAATGAGCAGTTCTTC
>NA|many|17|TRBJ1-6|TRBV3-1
CASSQDPGGFNNSPLHF
TGTGCCAGCAGCCAAGACCCCGGCGGTTTCAATAATTCACCCCTCCACTTT
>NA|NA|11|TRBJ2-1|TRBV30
CAWSAPVVQFF
TGTGCCTGGAGTGCCCCAGTAGTGCAGTTCTTC
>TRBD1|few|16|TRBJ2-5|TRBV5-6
CASSLGQGATVETQYF
TGTGCCAGCAGCTTGGGACAGGGGGCCACGGTAGAGACCCAGTACTTC
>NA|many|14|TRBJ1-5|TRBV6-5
CASRPDTSSLPQHF
TGTGCCAGCAGGCCGGACACCTCAAGTCTGCCCCAGCATTTT
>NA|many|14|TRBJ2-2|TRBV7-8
CASRQQPNTGELFF
TGTGCCAGCCGACAGCAACCGAACACCGGGGAGCTGTTTTTT
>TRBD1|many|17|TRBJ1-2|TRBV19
CASSIELFDRGDYGYTF
TGTGCCAGTAGTATAGAGCTCTTTGACAGGGGGGACTATGGCTACACCTTC
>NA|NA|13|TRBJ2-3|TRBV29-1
CSVALQTGGTQYF
TGCAGCGTTGCCCTACAGACGGGTGGTACGCAGTATTTT
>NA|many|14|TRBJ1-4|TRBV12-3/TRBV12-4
CASSLGQGNEKLFF
TGTGCCAGCAGTTTAGGGCAGGGGAATGAAAAACTGTTTTTT
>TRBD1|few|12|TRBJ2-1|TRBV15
CATSAGQGRGFF
TGTGCCACCAGCGCCGGACAGGGTCGGGGGTTCTTC
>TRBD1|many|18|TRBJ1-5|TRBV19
CASSPDRVTLYSNQPQHF
TGTGCCAGTAGTCCGGACAGGGTGACCCTTTATAGCAATCAGCCCCAGCATTTT
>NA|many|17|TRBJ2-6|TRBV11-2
CASSLHVKDSGANVLTF
TGTGCCAGCAGCCTACACGTAAAGGACTCTGGGGCCAACGTCCTGACTTTC
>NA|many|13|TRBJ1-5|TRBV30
CAWSVQGDQPQHF
TGTGCCTGGAGTGTACAAGGGGATCAGCCCCAGCATTTT
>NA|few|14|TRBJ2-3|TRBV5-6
CASSLTGIIGTQYF
TGTGCCAGCAGCTTAACAGGCATCATTGGTACGCAGTATTTT
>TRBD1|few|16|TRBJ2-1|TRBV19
CASRRWTGGDYNEQFF
TGTGCCAGTAGACGATGGACAGGGGGAGACTACAATGAGCAGTTCTTC
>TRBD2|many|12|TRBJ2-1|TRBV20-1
CSATKAGHEQFF
TGCAGTGCTACCAAAGCGGGGCATGAGCAGTTCTTC
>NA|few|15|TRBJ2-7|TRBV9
CASSVGPGAHYEQYF
TGTGCCAGCAGCGTAGGTCCCGGAGCTCACTACGAGCAGTACTTC